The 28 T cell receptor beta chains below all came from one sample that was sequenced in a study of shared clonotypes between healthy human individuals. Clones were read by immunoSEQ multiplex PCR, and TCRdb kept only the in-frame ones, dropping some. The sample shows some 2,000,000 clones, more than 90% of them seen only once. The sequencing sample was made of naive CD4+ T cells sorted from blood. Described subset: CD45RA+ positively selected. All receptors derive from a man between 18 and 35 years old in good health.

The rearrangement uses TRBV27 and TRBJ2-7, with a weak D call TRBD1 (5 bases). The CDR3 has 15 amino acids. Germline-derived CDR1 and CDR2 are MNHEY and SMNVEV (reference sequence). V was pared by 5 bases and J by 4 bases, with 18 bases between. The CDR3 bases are TGTGCCAGCAGTCGCCTTTCCCTGGACACTTACGAGCAGTACTTC. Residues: CASSRLSLDTYEQYF.

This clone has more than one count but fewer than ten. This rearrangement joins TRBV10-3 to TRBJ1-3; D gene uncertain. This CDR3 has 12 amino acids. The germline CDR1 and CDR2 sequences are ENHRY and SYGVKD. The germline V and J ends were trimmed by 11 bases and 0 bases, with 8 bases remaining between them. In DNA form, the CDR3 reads TGTGCCGTGCACAGCTCTGGAAACACCATATATTTT. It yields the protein CAVHSSGNTIYF.

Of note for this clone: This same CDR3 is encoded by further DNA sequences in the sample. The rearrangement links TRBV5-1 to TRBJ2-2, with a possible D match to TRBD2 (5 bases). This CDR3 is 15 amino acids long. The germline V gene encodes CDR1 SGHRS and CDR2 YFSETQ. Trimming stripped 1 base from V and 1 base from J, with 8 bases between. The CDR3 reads CASSLPGKNTGELFF. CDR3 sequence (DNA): TGCGCCAGCAGCTTGCCGGGGAAGAACACCGGGGAGCTGTTTTTT.

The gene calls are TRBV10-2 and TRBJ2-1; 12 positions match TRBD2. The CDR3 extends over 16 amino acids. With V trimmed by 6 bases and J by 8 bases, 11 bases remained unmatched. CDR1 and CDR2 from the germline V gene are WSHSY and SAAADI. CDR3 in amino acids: CASRLAGGRGRDEQFF. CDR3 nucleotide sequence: TGCGCCAGCAGACTAGCGGGGGGCAGGGGACGCGATGAGCAGTTCTTC.

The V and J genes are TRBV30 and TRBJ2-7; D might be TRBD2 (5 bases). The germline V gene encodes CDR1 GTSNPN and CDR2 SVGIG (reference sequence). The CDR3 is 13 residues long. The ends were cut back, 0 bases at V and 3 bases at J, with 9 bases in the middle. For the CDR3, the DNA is TGTGCCTGGAGTGTGGAACGGGGCTACGAGCAGTACTTC. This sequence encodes CAWSVERGYEQYF.

CDR3 DNA: TGCGCCAGCAGTGCGATTCGGGACAGGGCTTACGAGCAGTACTTC. Translated, it gives CASSAIRDRAYEQYF. The chain carries TRBV10-1 and TRBJ2-7, with 9 positions matching TRBD1. CDR1 and CDR2 (germline): WNHNN, SYGVQD (reference sequence). CDR3 length: 15 residues. V trimming: 4 bases; J trimming: 4 bases; junction bases outside the gene matches: 8.

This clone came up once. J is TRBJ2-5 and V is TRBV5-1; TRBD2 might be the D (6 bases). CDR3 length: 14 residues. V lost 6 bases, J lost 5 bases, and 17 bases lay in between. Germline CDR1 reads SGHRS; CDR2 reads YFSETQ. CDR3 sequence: CASTSGGGKETQYF. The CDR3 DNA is TGCGCCAGCACCTCCGGCGGCGGGAAGGAGACCCAGTACTTC.

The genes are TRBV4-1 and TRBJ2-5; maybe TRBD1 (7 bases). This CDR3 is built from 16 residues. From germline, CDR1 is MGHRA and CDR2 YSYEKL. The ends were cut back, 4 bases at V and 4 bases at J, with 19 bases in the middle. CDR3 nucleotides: TGCGCCAGCAGCCTCCATCTGGCCCAGGGGGGAGAGACCCAGTACTTC. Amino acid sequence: CASSLHLAQGGETQYF.

CDR3 region: CASTVDLRVPGELFF. CDR3 DNA: TGTGCCAGCACGGTGGACCTAAGGGTGCCCGGGGAGCTGTTTTTT. V usage is TRBV2 and J usage is TRBJ2-2; no clear D. The germline V gene encodes CDR1 SNHLY and CDR2 FYNNEI. With 7 bases removed from V and 6 bases from J, the gap between germline ends came to 18 bases. This CDR3 comprises 15 residues.

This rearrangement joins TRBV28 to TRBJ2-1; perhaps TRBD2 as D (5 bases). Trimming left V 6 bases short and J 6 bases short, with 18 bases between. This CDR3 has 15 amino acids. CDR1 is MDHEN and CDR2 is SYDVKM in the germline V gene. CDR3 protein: CASSPTGWAGNEQFF. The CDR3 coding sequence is TGTGCCAGCAGCCCAACGGGGTGGGCTGGCAATGAGCAGTTCTTC.

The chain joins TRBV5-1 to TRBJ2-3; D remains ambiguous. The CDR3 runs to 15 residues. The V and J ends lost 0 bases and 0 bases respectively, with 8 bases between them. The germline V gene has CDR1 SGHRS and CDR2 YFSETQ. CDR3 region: CASSLESASTDTQYF. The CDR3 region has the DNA TGCGCCAGCAGCTTGGAGTCGGCTAGCACAGATACGCAGTATTTT.

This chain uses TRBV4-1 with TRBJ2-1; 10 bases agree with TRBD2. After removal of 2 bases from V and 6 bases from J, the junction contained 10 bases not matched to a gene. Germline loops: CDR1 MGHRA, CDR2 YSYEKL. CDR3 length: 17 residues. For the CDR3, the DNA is TGCGCCAGCAGCCAACCTCTAGCGGGGGCTAGGGCCAATGAGCAGTTCTTC. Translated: CASSQPLAGARANEQFF.

CDR3 residues: CASSQGVVSNQPQHF. Written as DNA, the CDR3 is TGCGCCAGCAGCCAGGGTGTTGTAAGCAATCAGCCCCAGCATTTT. The V and J genes are TRBV4-1 and TRBJ1-5; D is ambiguous. Trimming shortened V by 3 bases and J by 1 base, and 10 bases separated the two germline ends. Germline loops: CDR1 MGHRA, CDR2 YSYEKL. The CDR3 spans 15 residues.

The CDR3 here is CARSSTGFGLSTDTQYF. In nucleotides, the CDR3 is TGTGCCAGAAGCTCCACAGGTTTCGGACTATCCACAGATACGCAGTATTTT. The V call is TRBV5-3, the J call TRBJ2-3; tentative D call: TRBD2 (6 bases). TRBV5-3 is marked as an open reading frame, function uncertain. The CDR3 covers 17 residues. V was pared by 3 bases and J by 2 bases, with 19 bases between.

The DNA of the CDR3 is TGTGCCAGCAGCCCCGGGGGGACTAGCGGGCAGACCCAGTACTTC. Translation: CASSPGGTSGQTQYF. The J gene is TRBJ2-5, the V gene TRBV7-2, with TRBD2 matching over 12 bases. The CDR3 consists of 15 residues. The junction had 7 bases not matched to a gene; V was cut back by 5 bases and J by 6 bases. Germline V gene sequence: CDR1 SGHTA, CDR2 FQGNSA.

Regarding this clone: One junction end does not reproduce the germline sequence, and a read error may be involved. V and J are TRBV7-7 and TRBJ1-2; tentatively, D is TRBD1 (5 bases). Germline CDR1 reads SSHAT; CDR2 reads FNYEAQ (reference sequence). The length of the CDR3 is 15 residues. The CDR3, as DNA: TGTGCTAGCAGCGGGGGTTTGGAGGTAAGTGGAGTCTACACCTTC. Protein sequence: CASSGGLEVSGVYTF.

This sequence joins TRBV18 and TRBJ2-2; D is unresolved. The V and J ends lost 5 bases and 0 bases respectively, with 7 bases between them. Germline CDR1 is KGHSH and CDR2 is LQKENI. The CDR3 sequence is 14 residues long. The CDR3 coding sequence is TGTGCCAGCTCAGCGGAATCGAACACCGGGGAGCTGTTTTTT. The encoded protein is CASSAESNTGELFF.

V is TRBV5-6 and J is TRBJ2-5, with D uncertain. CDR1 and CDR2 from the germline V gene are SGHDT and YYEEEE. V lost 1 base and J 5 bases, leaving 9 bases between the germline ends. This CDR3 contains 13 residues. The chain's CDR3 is CASSLSSGETQYF. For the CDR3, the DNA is TGTGCCAGCAGCTTGAGCTCCGGGGAGACCCAGTACTTC.

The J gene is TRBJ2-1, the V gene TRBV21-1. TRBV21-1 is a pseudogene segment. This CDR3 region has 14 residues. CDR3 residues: CASSKPTHYNEQFF. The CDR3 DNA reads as TGTGCCAGCAGCAAACCCACCCACTACAATGAGCAGTTCTTC.

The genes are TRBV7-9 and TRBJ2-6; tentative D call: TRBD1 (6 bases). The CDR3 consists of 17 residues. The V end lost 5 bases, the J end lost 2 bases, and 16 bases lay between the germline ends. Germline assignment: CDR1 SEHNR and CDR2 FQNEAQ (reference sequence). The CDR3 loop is CASSPIGQTTGANVLTF. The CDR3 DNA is TGTGCCAGCAGCCCAATAGGACAGACCACTGGGGCCAACGTCCTGACTTTC.

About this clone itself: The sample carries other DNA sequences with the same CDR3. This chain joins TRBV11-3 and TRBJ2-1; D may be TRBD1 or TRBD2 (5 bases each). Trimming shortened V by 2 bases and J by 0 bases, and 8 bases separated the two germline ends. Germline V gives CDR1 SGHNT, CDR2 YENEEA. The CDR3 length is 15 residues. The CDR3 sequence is CASSLSGSSYNEQFF. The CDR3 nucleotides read TGTGCCAGCAGCTTATCAGGGAGCTCCTACAATGAGCAGTTCTTC.

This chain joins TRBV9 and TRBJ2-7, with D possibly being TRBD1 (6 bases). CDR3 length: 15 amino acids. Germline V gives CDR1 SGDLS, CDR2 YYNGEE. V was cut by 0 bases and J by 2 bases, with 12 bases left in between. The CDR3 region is CASSVDQGSPYEQYF. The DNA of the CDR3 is TGTGCCAGCAGCGTAGATCAGGGGTCTCCCTACGAGCAGTACTTC.

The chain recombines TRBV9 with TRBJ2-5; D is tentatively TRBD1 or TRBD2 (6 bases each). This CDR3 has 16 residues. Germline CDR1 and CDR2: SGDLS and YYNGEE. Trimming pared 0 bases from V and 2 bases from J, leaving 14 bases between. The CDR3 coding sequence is TGTGCCAGCAGCGTAGCCGGGGGCGGGAATCAAGAGACCCAGTACTTC. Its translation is CASSVAGGGNQETQYF. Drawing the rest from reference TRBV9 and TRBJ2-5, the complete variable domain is DSGVTQTPKHLITATGQRVTLRCSPRSGDLSVYWYQQSLDQGLQFLIQYYNGEERAKGNILERFSAQQFPDLHSELNLSSLELGDSALYFCASSVAGGGNQETQYFGPGTRLLVL.

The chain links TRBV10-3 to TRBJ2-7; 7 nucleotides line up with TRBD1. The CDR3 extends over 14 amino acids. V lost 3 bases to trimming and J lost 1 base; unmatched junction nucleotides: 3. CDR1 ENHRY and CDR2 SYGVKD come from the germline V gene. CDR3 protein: CAISDRTGSYEQYF. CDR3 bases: TGTGCCATCAGTGATAGGACAGGATCCTACGAGCAGTACTTC.

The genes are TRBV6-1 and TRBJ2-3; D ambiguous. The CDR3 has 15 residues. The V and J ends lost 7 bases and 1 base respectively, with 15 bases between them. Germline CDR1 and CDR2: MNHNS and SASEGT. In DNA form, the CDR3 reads TGTGCCAGCAATAGTCATGGTTTGGGCACAGATACGCAGTATTTT. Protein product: CASNSHGLGTDTQYF.

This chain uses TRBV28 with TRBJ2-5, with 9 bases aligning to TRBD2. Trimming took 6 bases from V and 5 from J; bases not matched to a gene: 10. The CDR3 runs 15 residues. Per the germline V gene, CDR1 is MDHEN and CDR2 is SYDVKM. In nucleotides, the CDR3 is TGTGCCAGCAGCTCCGTCAGCGGGGGGCGGGAGACCCAGTACTTC. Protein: CASSSVSGGRETQYF.

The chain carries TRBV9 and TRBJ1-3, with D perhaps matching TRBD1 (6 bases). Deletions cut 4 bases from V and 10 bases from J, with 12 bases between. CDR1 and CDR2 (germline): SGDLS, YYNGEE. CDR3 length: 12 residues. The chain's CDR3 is CASSRDRMTIYF. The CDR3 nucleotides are TGTGCCAGCAGCCGCGACAGGATGACCATATATTTT.

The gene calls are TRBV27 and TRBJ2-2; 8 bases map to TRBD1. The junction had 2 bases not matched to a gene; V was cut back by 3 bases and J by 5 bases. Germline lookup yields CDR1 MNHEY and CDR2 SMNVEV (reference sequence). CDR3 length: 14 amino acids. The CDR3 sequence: CASSFRGRTGELFF. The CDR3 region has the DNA TGTGCCAGCAGTTTCAGGGGGCGTACCGGGGAGCTGTTTTTT.